This is a list of T cell receptor beta chains from one sample in a study of patients and donors after allogeneic stem cell transplantation. Using its own MiXCR run on the RT-PCR reads, TCRdb lists one record per CDR3 protein. Among under 200,000 distinct CDR3 sequences listed, 24% were seen once. The sample comprised blood, either unsorted or a sorted T cell fraction (not recorded which). The receptors originated from a human donor who was either an allogeneic HSCT recipient or a stem cell or donor lymphocyte infusion donor (not recorded which). It is not recorded whose cells these are; they may come from a transplant donor. Each CDR3 is given with its conserved first and last residue. D genes are given only for firm matches. Size is stated for part of the rows, as once, few or many counts, or as a class when the clone is expanded.

v_gene,j_gene,abundance,d_gene,CDR3aa,CDR3nt
TRBV5-1,TRBJ2-3,NA,NA,CASSFGGQSTDTQYF,TGCGCCAGCAGCTTTGGGGGGCAATCCACAGATACGCAGTATTTT
TRBV20-1,TRBJ2-2,few,NA,CSASDPGPPGELFF,TGCAGTGCTTCGGACCCCGGACCCCCCGGGGAGCTGTTTTTT
TRBV5-6,TRBJ1-4,few,NA,CASSLAGQGSNEKLFF,TGTGCCAGCAGCTTGGCCGGGCAGGGTAGTAATGAAAAACTGTTTTTT
TRBV9,TRBJ2-1,NA,TRBD1,CASSARQGAVDEQFF,TGTGCCAGCAGCGCCAGACAGGGGGCCGTGGATGAGCAGTTCTTC
TRBV6-5,TRBJ2-1,NA,TRBD1,CASSYLGQGYNEQFF,TGTGCCAGCAGTTATTTGGGACAGGGGTACAATGAGCAGTTCTTC
TRBV5-6,TRBJ2-1,few,NA,CASSLRSPNMGEQFF,TGTGCCAGCAGCCTGAGGAGTCCTAATATGGGTGAGCAGTTCTTC
TRBV6-2/TRBV6-3,TRBJ2-3,NA,TRBD1,CASSYSYSGTGGNTDTQYF,TGTGCCAGCAGTTACTCTTATTCGGGGACAGGAGGGAACACAGATACGCAGTATTTT
TRBV11-1,TRBJ2-3,NA,TRBD1,CASSSRDRASDTQYF,TGTGCCAGCAGCTCCCGGGACAGGGCTTCAGATACGCAGTATTTT
TRBV6-6,TRBJ1-1,NA,NA,CASSYLSHMNTEAFF,TGTGCCAGCAGTTACTTGTCCCACATGAACACTGAAGCTTTCTTT
TRBV5-4,TRBJ1-1,NA,NA,CASSSTVRTEAFF,TGTGCCAGCAGCTCCACAGTCAGGACTGAAGCTTTCTTT
TRBV5-1,TRBJ1-4,few,NA,CASSLAGGNTNEKLFF,TGCGCCAGCAGCTTGGCAGGAGGGAATACTAATGAAAAACTGTTTTTT
TRBV12-5,TRBJ1-1,NA,NA,CASGPIGRTTEAFF,TGTGCTAGTGGACCCATCGGGCGGACCACTGAAGCTTTCTTT
TRBV5-1,TRBJ2-7,NA,NA,CASSLFPYRESYEQYF,TGCGCCAGCAGCTTGTTCCCATACAGGGAGTCCTACGAGCAGTACTTC
TRBV5-6,TRBJ1-2,NA,TRBD1,CASSRDRGNYGYTF,TGTGCCAGCAGCCGGGACAGGGGTAACTATGGCTACACCTTC
TRBV2,TRBJ1-1,NA,NA,CARTGNTEAFF,TGTGCCAGAACAGGGAACACTGAAGCTTTCTTT
TRBV5-1,TRBJ2-1,NA,TRBD2,CASSFLADFYNEQFF,TGCGCCAGCAGCTTTCTAGCGGACTTTTACAATGAGCAGTTCTTC
TRBV11-2,TRBJ1-2,few,NA,CASSLYGGLYGYTF,TGTGCCAGCAGCTTATACGGGGGCCTATATGGCTACACCTTC
TRBV5-1,TRBJ1-1,NA,NA,CASSLVGAEGTEAFF,TGCGCCAGCAGCTTGGTGGGAGCCGAGGGAACTGAAGCTTTCTTT
TRBV6-5,TRBJ1-3,few,TRBD1,CASSRTWTGASFSGNTIYF,TGTGCCAGCAGCCGCACCTGGACAGGGGCCTCCTTTTCAGGAAACACCATATATTTT
TRBV6-6,TRBJ2-1,NA,TRBD1,CASSFPIGTGGSNYNEQFF,TGTGCCAGCAGTTTTCCGATAGGGACAGGGGGCTCGAACTACAATGAGCAGTTCTTC
TRBV27,TRBJ1-2,NA,TRBD1,CASSPKYRDREGYTF,TGTGCCAGCAGTCCCAAGTACCGGGACAGGGAAGGCTACACCTTC
TRBV5-6,TRBJ2-4,NA,NA,CASSLAWLNDIQYF,TGTGCCAGCAGCTTGGCGTGGCTAAATGACATTCAGTACTTC
TRBV5-1,TRBJ1-2,NA,TRBD1,CAGSSTGTGDGYTF,TGCGCCGGCAGCAGCACCGGGACAGGGGACGGCTACACCTTC
TRBV3-1,TRBJ1-4,NA,NA,CASSQVSEKLFF,TGTGCCAGCAGCCAAGTTTCTGAAAAACTGTTTTTT
TRBV6-5,TRBJ1-3,few,NA,CASSFQNYYSGNTIYF,TGTGCCAGCAGTTTCCAGAACTATTACTCTGGAAACACCATATATTTT
TRBV5-1,TRBJ1-1,many,NA,CASSLPEGDGAFF,TGCGCCAGCAGCTTGCCAGAGGGAGATGGAGCTTTCTTT
TRBV10-3,TRBJ2-2,NA,NA,CAISEMGTNRGELFF,TGTGCCATCAGTGAGATGGGGACGAACAGAGGGGAGCTGTTTTTT
TRBV20-1,TRBJ1-5,NA,TRBD1,CSASQDRGGPQHF,TGCAGTGCTAGCCAGGACAGGGGCGGGCCCCAGCATTTT
TRBV3-1,TRBJ1-4,NA,TRBD1,CASSQPQGAYEKLFF,TGTGCCAGCAGCCAACCACAGGGGGCATATGAAAAACTGTTTTTT
TRBV19,TRBJ1-1,few,NA,CASSIGGHRGTEAFF,TGTGCCAGTAGTATCGGGGGCCATCGGGGAACTGAAGCTTTCTTT
TRBV6-2/TRBV6-3,TRBJ2-4,few,NA,CASSYTVWENIQYF,TGTGCCAGCAGTTACACAGTCTGGGAAAACATTCAGTACTTC
TRBV14,TRBJ1-1,NA,TRBD1,CASSHWDSEAFF,TGTGCCAGCAGCCACTGGGACAGTGAAGCTTTCTTT
TRBV10-3,TRBJ2-6,NA,NA,CATILGAKHSGANVLTF,TGTGCCACAATCCTGGGGGCCAAACACTCTGGGGCCAACGTCCTGACTTTC
TRBV7-9,TRBJ1-2,many,NA,CASDRSPYGYTF,TGTGCCAGCGACAGGTCCCCATATGGCTACACCTTC
TRBV5-1,TRBJ2-1,NA,TRBD2,CASSLDLGLRGREQFF,TGCGCCAGCAGCTTGGACTTGGGACTACGTGGTAGGGAGCAGTTCTTC
TRBV12-3/TRBV12-4,TRBJ1-1,few,TRBD1,CASTQGGTGNTEAFF,TGTGCCAGCACTCAAGGAGGGACAGGGAATACTGAAGCTTTCTTT
TRBV27,TRBJ2-5,few,TRBD1,CASSSARQGKTQYF,TGTGCCAGCAGTTCAGCAAGACAGGGGAAGACCCAGTACTTC
TRBV10-3,TRBJ2-5,few,NA,CAIRNKGGGETQYF,TGTGCCATCAGGAATAAGGGAGGAGGGGAGACCCAGTACTTC
TRBV10-3,TRBJ2-3,few,TRBD2,CAISESSGGSTDTQYF,TGTGCCATCAGTGAGAGTAGCGGGGGATCCACAGATACGCAGTATTTT
TRBV5-6,TRBJ2-2,few,NA,CASSYRVGTGELFF,TGTGCCAGCAGCTACAGGGTCGGAACCGGGGAGCTGTTTTTT
TRBV2,TRBJ2-5,NA,NA,CASSVMETQYF,TGTGCCAGCAGCGTAATGGAGACCCAGTACTTC
TRBV7-8,TRBJ2-3,once,NA,CASSLARLAGSTDTQYF,TGTGCCAGCAGCTTAGCCCGCTTGGCGGGGAGCACAGATACGCAGTATTTT
TRBV20-1,TRBJ1-1,many,NA,CSAEVSNTEAFF,TGCAGTGCGGAGGTCTCGAACACTGAAGCTTTCTTT
TRBV7-8,TRBJ2-5,NA,NA,CASSTDKYYRQETQYF,TGTGCCAGCAGCACCGATAAATACTACCGACAAGAGACCCAGTACTTC
TRBV12-3/TRBV12-4,TRBJ2-5,NA,TRBD2,CASSFGLAGKETQYF,TGTGCCAGCAGTTTCGGACTAGCGGGGAAAGAGACCCAGTACTTC
TRBV7-3,TRBJ2-1,few,TRBD2,CASSSPGLAGDDGNEQFF,TGTGCCAGCAGCTCGCCGGGACTAGCGGGAGACGACGGCAATGAGCAGTTCTTC
TRBV30,TRBJ1-5,few,NA,CAWSVGVQPQHF,TGTGCCTGGAGTGTAGGGGTTCAGCCCCAGCATTTT
TRBV5-1,TRBJ2-4,NA,NA,CASSLAGSILAKNIQYF,TGCGCCAGCAGCTTGGCCGGGAGTATCCTAGCCAAAAACATTCAGTACTTC
TRBV5-5,TRBJ1-1,NA,TRBD1,CASSLTQGAGTEAFF,TGTGCCAGCAGCTTGACACAGGGGGCGGGTACTGAAGCTTTCTTT
TRBV29-1,TRBJ1-1,few,NA,CSVEGQQANTEAFF,TGCAGCGTTGAAGGTCAACAAGCGAACACTGAAGCTTTCTTT
TRBV12-3/TRBV12-4,TRBJ1-1,many,NA,CASSPFPGGIGDEAFF,TGTGCCAGCAGTCCCTTCCCCGGGGGGATAGGAGACGAAGCTTTCTTT
TRBV7-3,TRBJ2-7,NA,NA,CASSFGLSYEQYF,TGTGCCAGCAGCTTCGGACTTAGCTACGAGCAGTACTTC
TRBV3-1,TRBJ1-2,NA,NA,CASSQNGPGGYTF,TGTGCCAGCAGCCAAAACGGACCGGGAGGCTACACCTTC
TRBV20-1,TRBJ1-4,few,NA,CSARSIGGEKLFF,TGCAGTGCTAGAAGTATTGGGGGTGAAAAACTGTTTTTT
TRBV18,TRBJ1-2,NA,TRBD1,CASSGDSILNYCYTF,TGTGCCAGCTCAGGGGACAGCATCTTAAACTATTGCTACACCTTC
TRBV11-3,TRBJ1-1,NA,NA,CASSLVETRIKTEAFF,TGTGCCAGCAGCTTAGTGGAGACCAGAATCAAGACTGAAGCTTTCTTT
TRBV5-1,TRBJ1-1,many,TRBD1,CASSLTSGQGGTEAFF,TGCGCCAGCAGTCTTACTTCTGGACAGGGGGGGACTGAAGCTTTCTTT